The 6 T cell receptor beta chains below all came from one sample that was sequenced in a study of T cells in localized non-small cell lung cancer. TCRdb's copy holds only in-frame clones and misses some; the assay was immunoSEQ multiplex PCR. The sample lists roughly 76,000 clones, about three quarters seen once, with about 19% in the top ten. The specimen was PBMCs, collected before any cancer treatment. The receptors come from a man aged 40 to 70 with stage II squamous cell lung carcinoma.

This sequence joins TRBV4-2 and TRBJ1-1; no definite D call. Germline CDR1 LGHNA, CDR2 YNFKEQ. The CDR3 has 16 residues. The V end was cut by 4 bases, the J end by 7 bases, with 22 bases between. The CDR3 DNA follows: TGTGCCAGCAGCCGCGCCGCCGGGCCACAAGACCTTGAAGCTTTCTTT. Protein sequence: CASSRAAGPQDLEAFF.

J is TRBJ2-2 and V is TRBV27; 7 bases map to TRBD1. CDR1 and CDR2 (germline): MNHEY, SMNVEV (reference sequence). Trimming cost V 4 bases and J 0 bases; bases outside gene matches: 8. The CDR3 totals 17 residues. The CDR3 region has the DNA TGTGCCAGCAGTTCGACAGGGTTTAATCCGAACACCGGGGAGCTGTTTTTT. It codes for CASSSTGFNPNTGELFF.

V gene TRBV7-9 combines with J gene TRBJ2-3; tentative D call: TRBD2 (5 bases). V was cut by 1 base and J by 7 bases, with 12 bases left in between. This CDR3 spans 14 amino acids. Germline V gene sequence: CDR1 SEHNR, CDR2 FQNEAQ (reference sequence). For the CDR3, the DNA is TGTGCCAGCAGCTTAGTCTACGGGATAAATACGCAGTATTTT. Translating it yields CASSLVYGINTQYF. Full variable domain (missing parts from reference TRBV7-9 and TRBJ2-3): DTGVSQNPRHKITKRGQNVTFRCDPISEHNRLYWYRQTLGQGPEFLTYFQNEAQLEKSRLLSDRFSAERPKGSFSTLEIQRTEQGDSAMYLCASSLVYGINTQYFGPGTRLTVL.

The CDR3 reads CASSLTTGQGYRTSNEQFF. CDR3 DNA sequence: TGTGCCAGCAGCTTAACCACGGGACAGGGATATCGGACTAGCAATGAGCAGTTCTTC. V is TRBV5-8 and J is TRBJ2-1, with 9 bases that match TRBD1. Germline V gene lookup returns CDR1 SGHTS and CDR2 YDEGEE. The V and J ends lost 2 bases and 6 bases, in that order; junction bases with no gene match: 18. This CDR3 has 19 amino acids. The full variable domain, rest sourced from reference TRBV5-8 and TRBJ2-1, is EAGVTQSPTHLIKTRGQQATLRCSPISGHTSVYWYQQALGLGLQFLLWYDEGEERNRGNFPPRFSGRQFPNYSSELNVNALELEDSALYLCASSLTTGQGYRTSNEQFFGPGTRLTVL.

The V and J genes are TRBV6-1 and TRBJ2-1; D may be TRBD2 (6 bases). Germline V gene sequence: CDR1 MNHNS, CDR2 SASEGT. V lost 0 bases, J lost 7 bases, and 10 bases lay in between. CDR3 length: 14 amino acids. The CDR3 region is CASSEALGGNEQFF. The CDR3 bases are TGTGCCAGCAGTGAAGCGTTAGGAGGGAATGAGCAGTTCTTC.

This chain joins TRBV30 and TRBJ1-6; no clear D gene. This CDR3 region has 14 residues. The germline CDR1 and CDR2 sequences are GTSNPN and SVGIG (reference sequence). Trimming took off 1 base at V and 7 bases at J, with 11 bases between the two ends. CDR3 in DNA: TGTGCCTGGAGTGCGGGCCTCAAAAATTCACCCCTCCACTTT. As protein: CAWSAGLKNSPLHF.